This T cell receptor (beta chain) was retrieved from a study of regulatory T cells in long-lasting Graves disease. V was pared by 5 bases and J by 5 bases, with 11 bases of the junction left unmatched. The CDR3 is made up of 16 amino acids. CDR1 and CDR2 (germline): PRHDT, FYEKMQ (reference sequence). Time point defined: newly diagnosed GD, antithyroid drugs for less than 3 months. TCR sequences were obtained from RNA taken from PBMCs. Arm-PCR of CDR3 regions and iRepertoire HTBI primers were the basis on which TCR beta libraries were built. TCRdb re-called the multiplex PCR reads through MiXCR, storing one row per CDR3 protein. The profile shows 440,000 or so distinct CDR3 sequences, 16% of them singletons. This clonotype was recorded many times. These same data were also listed under a study on T cells in Graves' hyperthyroidism and ophthalmopathy. Per that paper: The blood repertoire included most of the expanded thyroid clonotypes above 0.001.

The specimen comprised peripheral blood mononuclear cells (PBMCs), sampled at new diagnosis, from a patient treated with antithyroid drugs. V and J are TRBV13 and TRBJ2-2; 7 nucleotides match TRBD2. The sequence was obtained from a woman between 25 and 40 years old with Graves disease. The CDR3 DNA follows: TGTGCCAGCAGCGAAAGAAGGGGACTAACAACCGGGGAGCTGTTTTTT. Its protein is CASSERRGLTTGELFF.